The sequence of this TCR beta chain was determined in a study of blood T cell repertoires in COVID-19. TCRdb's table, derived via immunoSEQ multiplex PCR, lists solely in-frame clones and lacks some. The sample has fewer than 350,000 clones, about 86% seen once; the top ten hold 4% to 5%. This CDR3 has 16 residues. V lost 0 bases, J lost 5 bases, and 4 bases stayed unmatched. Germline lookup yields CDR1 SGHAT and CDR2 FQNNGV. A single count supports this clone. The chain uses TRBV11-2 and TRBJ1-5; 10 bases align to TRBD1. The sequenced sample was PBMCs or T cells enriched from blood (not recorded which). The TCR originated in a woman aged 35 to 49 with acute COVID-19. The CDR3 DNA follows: TGTGCCAGCAGCTTAGATCTGGGACAGGGGCATCAGCCCCAGCATTTT. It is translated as CASSLDLGQGHQPQHF. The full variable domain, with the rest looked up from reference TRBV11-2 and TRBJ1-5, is EAGVAQSPRYKIIEKRQSVAFWCNPISGHATLYWYQQILGQGPKLLIQFQNNGVVDDSQLPKDRFSAERLKGVDSTLKIQPAKLEDSAVYLCASSLDLGQGHQPQHFGDGTRLSIL.